The next 29 T cell receptor beta chains were all read from a single sample in a study of blood T cells in healthy people across ages. Primers used in a second PCR of about 7 to 12 cycles were a sample-barcoded 5' primer and a J-beta primer mix. TCRdb redid the calling of the 5' RACE reads with MiXCR, one entry per CDR3 protein. This sample has some 920,000 distinct CDR3 sequences, with 45% to 60% found just once. What was sequenced was blood. These receptors came from an older woman in good health.

This clonotype was found once. This chain joins TRBV27 and TRBJ2-3; D may be TRBD1 or TRBD2 (6 bases each). The CDR3 sequence is 16 residues long. The germline V gene has CDR1 MNHEY and CDR2 SMNVEV (reference sequence). V was cut by 5 bases and J by 4 bases, with 19 bases left in between. This CDR3 is CASSPAGGAGADTQYF. For the CDR3, the DNA is TGTGCCAGCAGTCCTGCCGGGGGCGCGGGCGCAGATACGCAGTATTTT.

The genes are TRBV18 and TRBJ2-7, with D perhaps TRBD1 or TRBD2 (5 bases each). Looked up from germline, CDR1 is KGHSH and CDR2 is LQKENI. This CDR3 is 14 amino acids long. V lost 9 bases and J lost 0, with 15 bases in between. The CDR3 reads CASRQRDGSYEQYF. The DNA of the CDR3 is TGTGCCAGTCGCCAACGGGACGGCTCCTACGAGCAGTACTTC.

The V gene is TRBV20-1, the J gene TRBJ2-5; 9 bases agree with TRBD2. This CDR3 contains 15 residues. Trimming at V came to 1 base and at J to 11 bases, leaving 14 bases not matched to a gene. Germline-derived CDR1 and CDR2 are DFQATT and SNEGSKA (reference sequence). This chain's CDR3 is CSARVGSGSWNEQYF. The DNA of the CDR3 is TGCAGTGCTAGAGTGGGTAGCGGGAGTTGGAATGAGCAGTACTTC.

The chain recombines TRBV7-9 with TRBJ2-5; the D gene is possibly TRBD2 (5 bases). The CDR3 spans 16 residues. Germline V lookup: CDR1 SEHNR, CDR2 FQNEAQ (reference sequence). The V end was cut by 0 bases, the J end by 2 bases, with 13 bases between. DNA of the CDR3: TGTGCCAGCAGCTTAGCGATGGGGAGAAGGCAAGAGACCCAGTACTTC. Protein product: CASSLAMGRRQETQYF.

The J gene is TRBJ2-1, the V gene TRBV12-3 or TRBV12-4, with D hard to call. Trimming took 6 bases from V and 10 from J, leaving 13 bases between them. The CDR3 consists of 12 residues. The CDR3 DNA reads TGTGCCAGCAGGCCCTATGCGAGGGAGCAGTTCTTC. It translates to CASRPYAREQFF.

The rearrangement joins TRBV20-1 to TRBJ2-7; the D is unclear. CDR1 and CDR2 (germline): DFQATT, SNEGSKA (reference sequence). V lost 1 base, J lost 1 base, and 8 bases lay in between. The CDR3 extends over 13 amino acids. CDR3: CSARAWSSYEQYF. The CDR3, as DNA: TGCAGTGCTAGAGCCTGGTCTTCCTACGAGCAGTACTTC.

V and J are TRBV5-6 and TRBJ2-7, with D perhaps TRBD1 (6 bases). CDR1 and CDR2 (germline): SGHDT, YYEEEE. Trimming pared 1 base from V and 1 base from J, leaving 12 bases between. The CDR3 has 15 residues. CDR3 nucleotides: TGTGCCAGCAGCTTGAGGGGACACACGTCCTACGAGCAGTACTTC. Translated: CASSLRGHTSYEQYF.

V usage is TRBV30 and J usage is TRBJ2-5; unclear D gene. The J call may not be correct, given that the DNA end is closer to TRBJ2-7. The CDR3 totals 14 residues. Germline lookup yields CDR1 GTSNPN and CDR2 SVGIG (reference sequence). DNA for the CDR3: TGTGCCTGGAGTTGGGCGGATTTGGTTTACGAGCAGTACTTC. Amino acid sequence: CAWSWADLVYEQYF.

The table lists this clonotype with a count of one. J is TRBJ2-5 and V is TRBV20-1; D unclear. V was pared by 2 bases and J by 3 bases, with 7 bases between. Germline-derived CDR1 and CDR2 are DFQATT and SNEGSKA (reference sequence). This CDR3 is built from 12 residues. Here the CDR3 reads CSARMSEETQYF. CDR3 nucleotide sequence: TGCAGTGCTAGAATGTCCGAAGAGACCCAGTACTTC.

In its sample, this clonotype was seen a few times. The chain employs TRBV6-2 or TRBV6-3 and TRBJ1-1; 7 nucleotides align to TRBD1. The CDR3 sequence is 13 residues long. Germline values: CDR1 MNHEY, CDR2 SVGEGT. With V trimmed by 4 bases and J by 5 bases, 4 bases remained unmatched. The CDR3 spells CASSSTGRTEAFF. CDR3 nucleotide sequence: TGTGCCAGCAGTTCGACAGGGAGAACTGAAGCTTTCTTT.

CDR3 sequence: CASSSWTLGEQYF. The CDR3 coding sequence is TGTGCCAGCAGCTCCTGGACGCTGGGCGAGCAGTACTTC. The rearrangement uses TRBV13 and TRBJ2-7, with D unclear. Trimming took off 4 bases at V and 6 bases at J, with 13 bases between the two ends. There are 13 residues in the CDR3. Per the germline V gene, CDR1 is PRHDT and CDR2 is FYEKMQ (reference sequence).

The chain combines TRBV25-1 with TRBJ1-2; no clear D gene. The CDR3 is 13 residues long. CDR1 MGHDK and CDR2 SYGVNS come from the germline V gene. Trimming took 4 bases from V and 3 from J, leaving 9 bases between them. In DNA form, the CDR3 reads TGTGCCAGCAGTGCCTTTACGGACTATGGCTACACCTTC. It is translated as CASSAFTDYGYTF.

This chain uses TRBV20-1 with TRBJ2-3; D is unclear. V was cut by 5 bases and J by 4 bases, with 10 bases left in between. CDR1 is DFQATT and CDR2 is SNEGSKA in the germline V gene (reference sequence). CDR3 size: 12 residues. CDR3 protein: CSAPLFADTQYF. DNA for the CDR3: TGCAGTGCTCCCCTATTCGCAGATACGCAGTATTTT.

The chain employs TRBV3-1 and TRBJ1-4, with unresolved D. V dropped 6 bases and J dropped 11 bases, with 13 bases sitting between them. This CDR3 contains 12 residues. Germline V lookup: CDR1 LGHDT, CDR2 YNNKEL (reference sequence). Written as DNA, the CDR3 is TGTGCCAGCAGACGCCATTCCGGGAAACTGTTTTTT. Translation: CASRRHSGKLFF.

This rearrangement joins TRBV18 to TRBJ2-2; D is unclear. In germline, CDR1 is KGHSH, CDR2 LQKENI. CDR3 size: 15 residues. V gave up 3 bases and J gave up 3 bases, with 11 bases separating them. The CDR3 nucleotides read TGTGCCAGCTCACCTAATACACAGCACACCGGGGAGCTGTTTTTT. As protein: CASSPNTQHTGELFF.

This clonotype was counted at least ten times. This rearrangement joins TRBV6-6 to TRBJ2-3; D unclear. The germline V gene encodes CDR1 MNHNY and CDR2 SVGAGI (reference sequence). V lost 5 bases and J lost 6, with 6 bases in between. The CDR3 runs 11 residues. CDR3: CASSARDTQYF. DNA of the CDR3: TGTGCCAGCAGTGCGAGGGATACGCAGTATTTT.

This clonotype has only a few counts. The V call is TRBV20-1, the J call TRBJ2-1, with 7 bases aligning to TRBD2. The CDR3 loop spans 14 amino acids. J was trimmed by 5 bases and V by 5 bases; bases with no gene match: 9. Germline CDR1 and CDR2: DFQATT and SNEGSKA (reference sequence). The CDR3 sequence: CSAPRGEWDNEQFF. CDR3 DNA: TGCAGTGCTCCACGGGGGGAGTGGGACAATGAGCAGTTCTTC.

The chain links TRBV28 to TRBJ2-1; tentative D call: TRBD2 (5 bases). V dropped 2 bases and J dropped 7 bases, with 12 bases sitting between them. The germline gives CDR1 MDHEN, CDR2 SYDVKM. This CDR3 is 14 amino acids long. The CDR3 spells CASSLRPPGNEQFF. In DNA, the CDR3 is TGTGCCAGCAGTTTACGCCCTCCGGGGAATGAGCAGTTCTTC.

The chain employs TRBV28 and TRBJ1-5; TRBD1 might be the D (6 bases). V was shortened by 8 bases and J by 2 bases, with 19 bases between the two germline ends. CDR1 is MDHEN and CDR2 is SYDVKM in the germline V gene. This CDR3 is 16 amino acids long. CDR3 sequence reads: CASGSWGRDGNQPQHF. In DNA, the CDR3 is TGTGCCAGCGGGTCCTGGGGGCGCGACGGCAATCAGCCCCAGCATTTT.

The gene calls are TRBV10-3 and TRBJ2-1, with a possible D match to TRBD1 (7 bases). V was pared by 8 bases and J by 5 bases, with 28 bases between. The CDR3 totals 18 residues. Germline V gene data show CDR1 as ENHRY and CDR2 as SYGVKD. The DNA for the CDR3 is TGTGCCATCTCTGAGGGGGCGGGAAGGGGACCCCAGAACAATGAGCAGTTCTTC. It translates to CAISEGAGRGPQNNEQFF.

This rearrangement joins TRBV27 to TRBJ2-5, with D hard to call. The J call may be faulty, since TRBJ2-7 better matches the DNA end. This CDR3 contains 13 residues. The V gene's germline CDR1 is MNHEY and CDR2 SMNVEV (reference sequence). The CDR3 spells CASSLSIGREQYF. The CDR3 DNA reads TGTGCCAGCAGTTTATCGATCGGGCGCGAGCAGTACTTC.

The V and J genes are TRBV28 and TRBJ2-7; 11 bases are a match to TRBD2. Looked up from germline, CDR1 is MDHEN and CDR2 is SYDVKM. The CDR3 runs to 15 residues. The V segment lost 6 bases and the J segment 4 bases; nucleotides outside the gene matches: 8. This chain's CDR3 is CASSPLAGVGYEQYF. The CDR3 DNA follows: TGTGCCAGCAGCCCACTAGCGGGAGTCGGTTACGAGCAGTACTTC.

V gene TRBV7-9 combines with J gene TRBJ1-2; tentative D call: TRBD1 (5 bases). CDR3 size: 17 residues. Germline lookup yields CDR1 SEHNR and CDR2 FQNEAQ (reference sequence). V lost 0 bases to trimming and J lost 2 bases, with 16 bases between them. Here the CDR3 DNA reads TGTGCCAGCAGCTTAGCGCTTCAGGGATTGGCGAACTATGGCTACACCTTC. Its protein product is CASSLALQGLANYGYTF.

V and J are TRBV27 and TRBJ2-7, with 9 bases matching TRBD1. This CDR3 comprises 15 residues. Per germline, CDR1 MNHEY and CDR2 SMNVEV (reference sequence). V dropped 2 bases and J dropped 3; count of bases not matched to a gene: 5. The CDR3 DNA reads as TGTGCCAGCAGTTTAATGGGGACAGGGAACTACGAGCAGTACTTC. This sequence encodes CASSLMGTGNYEQYF.

The chain has TRBV2 and TRBJ2-7, with TRBD2 matching 12 bases. The CDR3 spans 15 residues. Germline assignment: CDR1 SNHLY and CDR2 FYNNEI. V shed 8 bases and J 7 bases; nucleotides not matched to a gene: 12. In nucleotides, the CDR3 is TGTGCCAGCGCGCCACTAGCGGGAGGATCGGGAGAGCAGTACTTC. This gives the protein CASAPLAGGSGEQYF.

This sequence joins TRBV6-2 or TRBV6-3 and TRBJ2-1, with a weak D call TRBD2 (6 bases). V lost 7 bases and J 0 bases, leaving 10 bases between the germline ends. This CDR3 spans 14 amino acids. CDR1 is MNHEY and CDR2 is SVGEGT in the germline V gene. The CDR3 region has the DNA TGTGCCAGCAACTGGGGAGGCTCCTACAATGAGCAGTTCTTC. Its translation is CASNWGGSYNEQFF.

J is TRBJ1-1 and V is TRBV4-1; maybe TRBD1 (5 bases). V was shortened by 6 bases and J by 1 base, with 15 bases between the two germline ends. Per the germline V gene, CDR1 is MGHRA and CDR2 is YSYEKL. The CDR3 is made up of 15 amino acids. The CDR3 bases are TGCGCCAGCAGGCCCTTGGGGGGGAGGAACACTGAAGCTTTCTTT. Translation gives CASRPLGGRNTEAFF.

The chain uses TRBV4-1 and TRBJ2-5, with TRBD1 matching 7 bases. CDR3 length: 16 residues. Germline CDR1 MGHRA, CDR2 YSYEKL. With 5 bases clipped from V and 1 base from J, the junction kept 10 bases outside the gene matches. Here the CDR3 reads CASSWAPRGSQETQYF. The CDR3 nucleotides read TGCGCCAGCAGCTGGGCCCCCAGGGGGTCCCAAGAGACCCAGTACTTC.

This clonotype turned up a few times. This chain uses TRBV7-9 with TRBJ2-7, with 12 positions matching TRBD2. The CDR3 is 16 amino acids. Germline CDR1 is SEHNR and CDR2 is FQNEAQ (reference sequence). V was clipped by 5 bases and J by 3 bases; unmatched bases: 8. The CDR3 nucleotides are TGTGCCAGCAGCCCCCGGCTAGCGGGAGGGATCTACGAGCAGTACTTC. Translating gives CASSPRLAGGIYEQYF.